This TCR beta chain comes out of a study of T-cell reconstitution after alpha-beta-depleted transplantation in children. General study points: Newly generated T cells supplied most T-cell counts and diversity one year post-transplant.

For TCRbeta, the library was prepared with unique molecular identifiers. From the PCR reads, TCRdb called clonotypes with MiXCR, one entry per CDR3 protein. Of 330,000 or so distinct CDR3 sequences listed, over 7% were seen once; the top ten hold around 9.8%. CDR3 length: 12 amino acids. Germline assignment: CDR1 MNHNS and CDR2 SASEGT. The V gene end was trimmed by 9 bases and the J gene end by 7 bases; junction bases not matched to a gene: 8. The table lists this clonotype with a few counts. What it recognizes is unknown. This specimen consisted of peripheral blood, obtained 360 days after TCRalphabeta/CD19-depleted stem cell transplant. V and J are TRBV6-1 and TRBJ1-1, with 7 bases matching TRBD1. This TCR was sampled from a female patient aged 2 to 10 who had a stem cell transplant for Fanconi anemia, so the T cells may come from the graft donor. Here the CDR3 reads CARRQGSSEAFF. Written as DNA, the CDR3 is TGTGCCAGGAGACAGGGATCTAGTGAAGCTTTCTTT.